The present T cell receptor (beta chain) was sequenced within a study of control samples from healthy donors and cancer patients. The CDR3 is 14 residues long. Per the germline V gene, CDR1 is SEHNR and CDR2 is FQNEAQ (reference sequence). V lost 8 bases to trimming and J lost 1 base; unmatched junction nucleotides: 4. Sequencing used immunoSEQ multiplex PCR; TCRdb keeps in-frame clones, though not all of them. The data contain about 45,000 clones, 75% to 95% of them seen just once; the ten biggest clones take up about a fifth. The TCR was taken from a woman between 40 and 55 years old with head and neck cancer. The sequenced sample was PBMCs. This chain links TRBV7-9 with TRBJ2-3; 9 nucleotides agree with TRBD1. In DNA form, the CDR3 reads TGTGCCAGCGGCCGGGACAGGGGCACAGATACGCAGTATTTT. Protein product: CASGRDRGTDTQYF.